This T cell receptor (beta chain) was sequenced in a study of early T cells in non-severe SARS-CoV-2 infection. Study-wide background: RNA in bulk from unsorted whole blood was sequenced, and chains were unpaired. General study findings and limits: A preference for anti-spike CD8 responses marked VDJdb matching, which missed private and CD4 specificities.

Individual cDNA molecules were tagged with unique molecular identifiers, the study reported. From the 5' RACE reads, TCRdb called clonotypes with MiXCR, one entry per CDR3 protein. Seen here are about 46,000 distinct CDR3 sequences, roughly 10% observed once, and the top ten hold approximately 5.3%. This clonotype was found many times. Its antigen is currently unknown. The sequences come from whole blood, collected at baseline. The TCR originated in an adult who was a healthcare worker with PCR-confirmed SARS-CoV-2 infection or an uninfected control (not recorded which).

The CDR3 sequence is CASSAQGVEQFF. The CDR3 DNA sequence: TGTGCCAGCAGCGCACAGGGGGTAGAGCAGTTCTTC. The chain has TRBV11-2 and TRBJ2-1; 8 bases are a match to TRBD1. Unmatched junction bases numbered 4, after V lost 5 bases and J lost 10 bases. CDR1 is SGHAT, CDR2 FQNNGV, per germline. The CDR3 has 12 residues.